The clone carrying this T cell receptor (beta chain) was found a few times. The data derive from a study of blood T cell repertoires in COVID-19. Overall study: From T cells, B-cell-depleted T cells, or PBMCs came the material, which was cDNA or gDNA.

Per the study methods: Cell counts per sample came from amplifying reference gene primers. Generated by immunoSEQ multiplex PCR, the TCRdb table keeps only in-frame clones and is missing some. V, J and clone size derive from that table, while D and trimming were established from the DNA sequence. Among 120,000 to 150,000 clones listed, around 87% were seen once. V shed 3 bases, J shed 5 bases, and the junction held 2 bases outside the gene matches. The CDR3 is 15 amino acids. CDR1 is KGHSH, CDR2 LQKENI, per germline. This TCR came from a human donor in a cohort sampled during active COVID-19. Material for sequencing was peripheral blood. This rearrangement joins TRBV18 to TRBJ1-6; 9 nucleotides align to TRBD1. The chain's CDR3 is CASSPRQGDNSPLHF. The CDR3 nucleotides read TGTGCCAGCTCACCCAGACAGGGGGATAATTCACCCCTCCACTTT. The full variable domain, with the rest looked up from reference TRBV18 and TRBJ1-6, is NAGVMQNPRHLVRRRGQEARLRCSPMKGHSHVYWYRQLPEEGLKFMVYLQKENIIDESGMPKERFSAEFPKEGPSILRIQQVVRGDSAAYFCASSPRQGDNSPLHFGNGTRLTVT.